A single T cell receptor beta chain is shown here with its context. Its target is not known. Within the sample, other DNA sequences also encode this same CDR3. This PCR relied on a set of 60 Vbeta primers and 13 Jbeta primers. Source study methods: About 83 million unique TCR beta chains, 10 million to 14 million shared, were counted in a later analysis. Libraries were prepared by immunoSEQ multiplex PCR; TCRdb keeps only in-frame clonotypes and omits some of them. D and trimming come from the DNA, and the V and J calls and clone size come from that table. The sample holds 90,000 to 110,000 clones, over 70% seen once. This specimen comes from a study of cytomegalovirus exposure and HLA in healthy donors. Study findings and constraints: Certain indistinguishable V segments, among them TRBV6-2 and TRBV6-3, were excluded. TCR beta sequences reportedly predicted most subjects' HLA-A and HLA-B alleles accurately.

CDR3 length: 15 residues. Germline lookup yields CDR1 MGHRA and CDR2 YSYEKL. V was pared by 3 bases and J by 8 bases, with 8 bases of the junction left unmatched. Sequenced material: PBMCs. J is TRBJ1-3 and V is TRBV4-1, with 9 bases identical to TRBD1. The sequence was obtained from a male donor in good health and CMV-seronegative. CDR3: CASSQTSGTGHTIYF. The CDR3 coding sequence is TGCGCCAGCAGCCAGACGTCTGGGACAGGGCACACCATATATTTT.